A single sample is the source of the 15 T cell receptor beta chains below, sequenced in a study of cytomegalovirus exposure and HLA in healthy donors. Both 60 Vbeta primers and 13 Jbeta primers went into the PCR. This table comes from immunoSEQ multiplex PCR, and its TCRdb copy is limited to in-frame clones, with some not included. Here the sample spans about 130,000 clones, 75% to 85% being singletons. Material for sequencing was PBMCs. These receptors all stem from a man between 40 and 49 years old in good health and CMV-seronegative.

This clone came up once. This chain joins TRBV9 and TRBJ1-2; TRBD1 matches at 8 bases. This CDR3 comprises 13 residues. V was clipped by 3 bases and J by 8 bases; unmatched bases: 6. The germline V gene has CDR1 SGDLS and CDR2 YYNGEE. In DNA form, the CDR3 reads TGTGCCAGCAGCGCCCTAGACAGGGGAGGCTACACCTTC. Translation: CASSALDRGGYTF.

This clone was counted between two and nine times. The rearrangement uses TRBV5-1 and TRBJ2-2; 10 bases align to TRBD1. The germline V gene has CDR1 SGHRS and CDR2 YFSETQ. The J segment lost 5 bases and the V segment lost 4 bases, leaving 8 bases of the junction unmatched. This CDR3 has 16 residues. Here the CDR3 DNA reads TGCGCCAGCAGCACCGGACAGGGGGGAAATACCGGGGAGCTGTTTTTT. Residues: CASSTGQGGNTGELFF.

This rearrangement joins TRBV6-1 to TRBJ1-5; possibly TRBD1 for D (6 bases). Trimming removed 2 bases at V and 1 base at J, with 12 bases between. CDR1 and CDR2 (germline): MNHNS, SASEGT. CDR3 length: 16 amino acids. The chain's CDR3 is CASSEPGRGSNQPQHF. CDR3 DNA sequence: TGTGCCAGCAGTGAACCCGGCAGGGGAAGCAATCAGCCCCAGCATTTT.

The gene calls are TRBV2 and TRBJ2-5; TRBD2 agrees at 11 bases. The trim removed 8 bases at V and 4 bases at J, leaving 9 bases unmatched. Germline-derived CDR1 and CDR2 are SNHLY and FYNNEI. CDR3 length equals 15 residues. The CDR3 DNA follows: TGTGCCAGCCAGGCTAGCGGGGGGCCGGTAGAGACCCAGTACTTC. Translation: CASQASGGPVETQYF.

This chain connects TRBV29-1 to TRBJ1-3; perhaps TRBD1 as D (6 bases). V was shortened by 4 bases and J by 4 bases, with 8 bases between the two germline ends. CDR1 is SQVTM and CDR2 is ANQGSEA in the germline V gene. The CDR3 totals 12 residues. The DNA of the CDR3 is TGCAGCGTTGCAGGGGCAGGAAACACCATATATTTT. It codes for CSVAGAGNTIYF. Complete variable domain (other parts from reference TRBV29-1 and TRBJ1-3): SAVISQKPSRDICQRGTSLTIQCQVDSQVTMMFWYRQQPGQSLTLIATANQGSEATYESGFVIDKFPISRPNLTFSTLTVSNMSPEDSSIYLCSVAGAGNTIYFGEGSWLTVV.

The gene calls are TRBV28 and TRBJ2-7; 9 positions match TRBD2. Germline V gives CDR1 MDHEN, CDR2 SYDVKM. This CDR3 region has 13 residues. The J segment lost 3 bases and the V segment lost 7 bases, leaving 4 bases of the junction unmatched. In DNA form, the CDR3 reads TGTGCCAGCATAGCGGGAGAAGACTACGAGCAGTACTTC. As protein: CASIAGEDYEQYF.

This clone was picked up a small number of times. The chain links TRBV27 to TRBJ2-1, with TRBD1 identical over 12 bases. Germline V gene lookup returns CDR1 MNHEY and CDR2 SMNVEV (reference sequence). This CDR3 is built from 14 residues. The J segment lost 8 bases and the V segment lost 5 bases, leaving 4 bases of the junction unmatched. CDR3 bases: TGTGCCAGCAGTATCCGGGACAGGGGGCATGAGCAGTTCTTC. Amino acid sequence: CASSIRDRGHEQFF.

This clone occurred a few times. This chain connects TRBV27 to TRBJ1-1, with D possibly TRBD1 on 5 matching bases. Germline V gene data show CDR1 as MNHEY and CDR2 as SMNVEV (reference sequence). This CDR3 comprises 11 residues. V was pared by 6 bases and J by 6 bases, with 8 bases between. As DNA, the CDR3 is TGTGCCAGCAGAGGAGGGGCTGAAGCTTTCTTT. Amino acids: CASRGGAEAFF.

This chain connects TRBV2 to TRBJ2-5, with 10 positions matching TRBD2. Germline V gene lookup returns CDR1 SNHLY and CDR2 FYNNEI. The V segment lost 2 bases and the J segment 4 bases; nucleotides outside the gene matches: 1. The CDR3 is made up of 14 amino acids. Here the CDR3 DNA reads TGTGCCAGCAGTGAACTAGCGGGGGTAGAGACCCAGTACTTC. Translating it yields CASSELAGVETQYF.

The chain joins TRBV5-8 to TRBJ2-1; TRBD2 aligns across 11 bases. The CDR3 runs to 16 residues. Germline CDR1 and CDR2: SGHTS and YDEGEE. With V trimmed by 4 bases and J by 4 bases, 7 bases remained unmatched. CDR3 nucleotides: TGTGCCAGCAGCCAAGGACTAGCGGGTTCATACAATGAGCAGTTCTTC. Residues: CASSQGLAGSYNEQFF.

The CDR3 sequence is CASSRGRRETQYF. CDR3 nucleotides: TGTGCCAGCAGCAGGGGGCGACGAGAGACCCAGTACTTC. The chain combines TRBV2 with TRBJ2-5, with 8 bases fitting TRBD1. V shed 6 bases and J 4 bases; nucleotides not matched to a gene: 4. The CDR3 is 13 amino acids. Germline loops: CDR1 SNHLY, CDR2 FYNNEI.

The J gene is TRBJ2-1, the V gene TRBV5-6; D unclear. The germline gives CDR1 SGHDT, CDR2 YYEEEE. Trimming left V 6 bases short and J 3 bases short, with 10 bases between. This CDR3 contains 13 residues. The CDR3 sequence is CASTGSGYNEQFF. The CDR3 nucleotides read TGTGCCAGCACGGGTTCCGGCTACAATGAGCAGTTCTTC.

The chain uses TRBV10-3 and TRBJ2-6, with 7 bases lining up with TRBD1. The CDR3 extends over 17 amino acids. V was clipped by 2 bases and J by 4 bases; unmatched bases: 8. CDR1 and CDR2 (germline): ENHRY, SYGVKD. The CDR3 spells CAISEATGTAGANVLTF. In nucleotides, the CDR3 is TGTGCCATCAGTGAGGCTACCGGGACAGCCGGGGCCAACGTCCTGACTTTC.

The rearrangement links TRBV4-1 to TRBJ2-4, with 10 bases lining up with TRBD1. The junction had 5 bases not matched to a gene; V was cut back by 4 bases and J by 8 bases. Germline-derived CDR1 and CDR2 are MGHRA and YSYEKL. CDR3 length: 14 amino acids. This CDR3 reads CASSPGQGSDIQYF. In DNA form, the CDR3 reads TGCGCCAGCAGCCCGGGACAGGGGAGTGACATTCAGTACTTC.

The chain combines TRBV5-1 with TRBJ2-5; 8 bases align to TRBD1. V lost 0 bases to trimming and J lost 4 bases; unmatched junction nucleotides: 2. Looked up from germline, CDR1 is SGHRS and CDR2 is YFSETQ. There are 14 residues in the CDR3. The CDR3 DNA follows: TGCGCCAGCAGCTTGGCTGGACAGGGAGAGACCCAGTACTTC. Its translation is CASSLAGQGETQYF.